Listed here are 18 T cell receptor beta chains from one sample, sequenced in a study of post-analysis software for immune sequencing data. TCR beta libraries were prepared from cDNA with unique molecular identifiers. One entry per CDR3 protein results from TCRdb running MiXCR on the PCR reads. The sample contains about 770,000 distinct CDR3 sequences, about 45% of which appear only once. These receptors' antigens are unknown. Findings of the study overall: Patients had higher frequencies than controls of about 5 TRBV segments, including TRBV5-6, TRBV5-1 and TRBV20-1.

Sequenced: blood. These receptors all come from a girl aged 10-17 years with multiple sclerosis.

Notes on this clonotype: This may be a read error: a much more frequent sequence differs by one nucleotide. The J gene is TRBJ2-7, the V gene TRBV4-3; 8 bases are shared with TRBD2. Germline V gene sequence: CDR1 LGHNA, CDR2 YSLEER. CDR3 length: 18 amino acids. V lost 1 base, J lost 5 bases, and 16 bases stayed unmatched. The CDR3 DNA is TGCGCCAGCAGCCAAGGTCTCCGGGAGGGCCTTTTGTCCCACGAGCAGTACTTC. It yields the protein CASSQGLREGLLSHEQYF.

This clonotype was seen a few times. This chain uses TRBV11-3 with TRBJ2-4, with TRBD2 as a possible D gene (5 bases). This CDR3 is built from 16 residues. The germline V gene has CDR1 SGHNT and CDR2 YENEEA. V lost 1 base and J 1 base, leaving 11 bases between the germline ends. CDR3 sequence (DNA): TGTGCCAGCAGCTTAGCCTCCACGGGGGCCAAAAACATTCAGTACTTC. Its protein is CASSLASTGAKNIQYF.

V usage is TRBV5-1 and J usage is TRBJ2-3; 10 bases line up with TRBD2. The CDR3 has 15 amino acids. J gave up 4 bases and V 4 bases, and 6 bases lay outside the gene matches. Germline V gene data show CDR1 as SGHRS and CDR2 as YFSETQ. The CDR3 nucleotides read TGCGCCAGCAGCAAGGGACTAGCGTTTCCAGATACGCAGTATTTT. Translating gives CASSKGLAFPDTQYF.

This clonotype was detected only once. This sequence joins TRBV29-1 and TRBJ1-4, with 7 bases matching TRBD1. This CDR3 region has 14 residues. Germline CDR1 is SQVTM and CDR2 is ANQGSEA. The trim removed 6 bases at V and 8 bases at J, leaving 12 bases unmatched. Here the CDR3 reads CSVVPDRSPEKLFF. DNA for the CDR3: TGCAGCGTAGTTCCGGACAGGTCTCCGGAAAAACTGTTTTTT. Drawing the rest from reference TRBV29-1 and TRBJ1-4, the complete variable domain is SAVISQKPSRDICQRGTSLTIQCQVDSQVTMMFWYRQQPGQSLTLIATANQGSEATYESGFVIDKFPISRPNLTFSTLTVSNMSPEDSSIYLCSVVPDRSPEKLFFGSGTQLSVL.

The CDR3 coding sequence is TGTGCCAGCAGCCGATCCCGGGACCTAGGTAGGTCTGAAGCTTTCTTT. It encodes CASSRSRDLGRSEAFF. This chain uses TRBV5-6 with TRBJ1-1, with D possibly matching TRBD1 (5 bases). V lost 4 bases, J lost 6 bases, and 22 bases lay in between. The germline gives CDR1 SGHDT, CDR2 YYEEEE. The CDR3 has 16 amino acids.

The gene calls are TRBV18 and TRBJ2-7; D remains unclear. CDR3 length: 12 amino acids. The V gene's germline CDR1 is KGHSH and CDR2 LQKENI. Between the trimmed V and J ends, which lost 1 base and 7 bases, there was a span of 8 bases. DNA of the CDR3: TGTGCCAGCTCACCACGGGTGGGTGAGCAGTACTTC. Translation gives CASSPRVGEQYF.

V gene TRBV20-1 combines with J gene TRBJ2-7; 7 nucleotides line up with TRBD2. This CDR3 comprises 14 residues. Per germline, CDR1 DFQATT and CDR2 SNEGSKA (reference sequence). V dropped 3 bases and J dropped 0; count of bases not matched to a gene: 5. The CDR3 DNA reads TGCAGTGCTAGTCAGGGAGGGGACTCCTACGAGCAGTACTTC. It yields the protein CSASQGGDSYEQYF.

The genes are TRBV7-6 and TRBJ2-1, with 8 bases that match TRBD1. After removal of 5 bases from V and 8 bases from J, the junction contained 8 bases not matched to a gene. The CDR3 totals 14 residues. CDR1 and CDR2 from the germline V gene are SGHVS and FNYEAQ. The CDR3 bases are TGTGCCAGCAGCCGCTCTCCAGGGGGCGATGAGCAGTTCTTC. This gives the protein CASSRSPGGDEQFF.

The chain uses TRBV9 and TRBJ2-1; D is unclear. TRBJ2-7 explains the end of the DNA better; the J call may be wrong. This CDR3 has 17 amino acids. Germline CDR1 reads SGDLS; CDR2 reads YYNGEE. The CDR3 sequence is CASSPRVAQSSYNEQYF. The CDR3, as DNA: TGTGCCAGCAGCCCCCGGGTGGCGCAAAGCTCCTACAATGAGCAGTACTTC.

This clonotype was observed once. The genes are TRBV5-5 and TRBJ2-7, with 9 bases matching TRBD2. V shed 0 bases and J 3 bases; nucleotides not matched to a gene: 10. The CDR3 is 17 residues long. Per the germline V gene, CDR1 is SGHKS and CDR2 is YYEKEE (reference sequence). The CDR3 loop reads CASSLVKLREGRYEQYF. CDR3 nucleotides: TGTGCCAGCAGCTTGGTAAAGCTGCGGGAGGGCCGCTACGAGCAGTACTTC.

This clonotype was detected once. This chain links TRBV20-1 with TRBJ2-3; 7 nucleotides agree with TRBD2. The length of the CDR3 is 11 residues. Germline CDR1 DFQATT, CDR2 SNEGSKA (reference sequence). In DNA, the CDR3 is TGCAGCGGGAGGATTACAGATACGCAGTATTTT. Translation gives CSGRITDTQYF.

V gene TRBV21-1 combines with J gene TRBJ2-5; the table's D call TRBD1 went unverified against the DNA. TRBV21-1 is reported as a pseudogene. The CDR3 loop spans 16 amino acids. CDR3 nucleotides: TGTGCCAGCAGCCTTCTTCCGACAGGGGGCAAGAAGACCCAGTACTTC. Protein product: CASSLLPTGGKKTQYF.

In its sample, this clonotype was seen a few times. V usage is TRBV7-9 and J usage is TRBJ2-3; D call uncertain. The CDR3 is 13 amino acids. The germline V gene encodes CDR1 SEHNR and CDR2 FQNEAQ (reference sequence). The V and J ends lost 1 base and 3 bases respectively, with 5 bases between them. The CDR3 is CASSLEPTDTQYF. The DNA for the CDR3 is TGTGCCAGCAGCTTAGAGCCTACAGATACGCAGTATTTT.

This clonotype appeared a few times. The rearrangement joins TRBV5-1 to TRBJ2-5; D possibly corresponds to TRBD1 (6 bases). Trimming removed 4 bases at V and 5 bases at J, with 24 bases between. CDR1 and CDR2 (germline): SGHRS, YFSETQ. The CDR3 is 17 amino acids. The CDR3 DNA reads TGCGCCAGCAGCCTATCGCCAGGACAGAACCGCCGGGAGACCCAGTACTTC. This sequence encodes CASSLSPGQNRRETQYF.

This sequence joins TRBV12-3 or TRBV12-4 and TRBJ2-1; D perhaps matches TRBD2 (5 bases). The V and J ends lost 5 bases and 10 bases respectively, with 12 bases between them. CDR3 length: 12 amino acids. CDR3 residues: CASSLTREEQFF. CDR3 coding DNA: TGTGCCAGCAGTCTTACTAGGGAGGAGCAGTTCTTC.

The CDR3 sequence is CASSTGPSDEQYF. The CDR3 DNA sequence: TGTGCCAGCAGTACCGGGCCTAGCGACGAGCAGTACTTC. V usage is TRBV27 and J usage is TRBJ2-7, with a possible D match to TRBD2 (6 bases). V was trimmed by 5 bases and J by 5 bases, leaving 13 bases between them. CDR3 length: 13 residues. In germline, CDR1 is MNHEY, CDR2 SMNVEV (reference sequence).

This clonotype has just a few counts. This sequence joins TRBV7-6 and TRBJ2-5; 8 nucleotides agree with TRBD2. The CDR3 is 16 residues long. The ends lost 4 bases at V and 5 bases at J; junction bases unmatched: 12. The germline gives CDR1 SGHVS, CDR2 FNYEAQ. CDR3 nucleotides: TGTGCCAGCAGCTCCCGGCTTAGCGGGATCTCGGAGACCCAGTACTTC. Its translation: CASSSRLSGISETQYF.

In its sample, this clonotype was seen a few times. The CDR3 loop reads CASSQVAGVNEQFF. CDR3 bases: TGTGCCAGCAGCCAGGTAGCGGGGGTCAATGAGCAGTTCTTC. The chain is built from TRBV3-1 and TRBJ2-1; 9 nucleotides agree with TRBD2. Trimming at V came to 3 bases and at J to 6 bases, leaving 3 bases not matched to a gene. Germline V gene data show CDR1 as LGHDT and CDR2 as YNNKEL (reference sequence). The CDR3 runs 14 residues.